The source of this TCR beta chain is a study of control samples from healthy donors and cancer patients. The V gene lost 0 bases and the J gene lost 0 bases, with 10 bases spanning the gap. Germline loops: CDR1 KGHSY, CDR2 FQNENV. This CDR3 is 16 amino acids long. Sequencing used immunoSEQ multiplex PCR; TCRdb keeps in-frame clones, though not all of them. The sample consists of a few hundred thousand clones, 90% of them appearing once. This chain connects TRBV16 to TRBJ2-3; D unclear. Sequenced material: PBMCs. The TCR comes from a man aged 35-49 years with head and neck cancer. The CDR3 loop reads CASSQSSGLSTDTQYF. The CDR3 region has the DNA TGTGCCAGCAGCCAATCGTCAGGCTTGAGCACAGATACGCAGTATTTT.